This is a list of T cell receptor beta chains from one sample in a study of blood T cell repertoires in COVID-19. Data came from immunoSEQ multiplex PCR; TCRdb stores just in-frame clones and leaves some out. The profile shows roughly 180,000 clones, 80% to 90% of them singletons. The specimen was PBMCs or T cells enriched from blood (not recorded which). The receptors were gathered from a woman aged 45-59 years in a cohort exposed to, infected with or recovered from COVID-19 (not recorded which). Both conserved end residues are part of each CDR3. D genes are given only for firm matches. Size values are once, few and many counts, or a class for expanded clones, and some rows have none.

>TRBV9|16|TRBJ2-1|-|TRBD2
CASSVELAGSHNEQFF
TGTGCCAGCAGCGTAGAACTAGCGGGGTCGCACAATGAGCAGTTCTTC
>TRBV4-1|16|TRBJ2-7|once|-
CASRQSLGVFGYEQYF
TGCGCCAGCAGGCAGAGTCTCGGGGTTTTCGGCTACGAGCAGTACTTC
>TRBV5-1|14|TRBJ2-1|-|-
CASSLAAAGHEQFF
TGCGCCAGCAGCTTGGCCGCGGCAGGGCATGAGCAGTTCTTC
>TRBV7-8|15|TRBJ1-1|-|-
CASSLTGYQNTEAFF
TGTGCCAGCAGTTTGACAGGATACCAAAACACTGAAGCTTTCTTT
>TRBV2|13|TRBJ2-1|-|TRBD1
CATDRDREGEQFF
TGTGCCACCGATCGGGACAGGGAAGGTGAGCAGTTCTTC
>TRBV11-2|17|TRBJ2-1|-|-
CASSLEVQRVPVRGQFF
TGTGCCAGCAGCTTAGAAGTACAAAGAGTACCGGTACGGGGGCAGTTCTTC
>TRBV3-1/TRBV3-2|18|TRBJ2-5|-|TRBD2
CASSQVTSGGALAETQYF
TGTGCCAGCAGCCAGGTGACTAGCGGGGGGGCCTTGGCGGAGACCCAGTACTTC
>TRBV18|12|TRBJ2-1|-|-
CASSRQGNEQFF
TGTGCCAGCTCACGCCAGGGCAATGAGCAGTTCTTC
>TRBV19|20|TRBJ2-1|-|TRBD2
CASSIAASGLADHSYNEQFF
TGTGCCAGTAGTATAGCGGCATCGGGACTAGCTGATCACTCCTACAATGAGCAGTTCTTC
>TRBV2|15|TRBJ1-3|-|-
CASSEGQDSGNTIYF
TGTGCCAGCAGTGAAGGACAGGACTCTGGAAACACCATATATTTT
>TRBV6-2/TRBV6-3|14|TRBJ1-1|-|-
CASSTSQVITEAFF
TGTGCCAGCAGTACGTCTCAGGTGATCACTGAAGCTTTCTTT
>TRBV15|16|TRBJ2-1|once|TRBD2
CATSRDLAGRIDEQFF
TGTGCCACCAGCAGAGATCTAGCGGGCCGCATTGATGAGCAGTTCTTC
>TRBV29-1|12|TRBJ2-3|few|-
CSADWSTDTQYF
TGCAGCGCCGACTGGAGCACAGATACGCAGTATTTT
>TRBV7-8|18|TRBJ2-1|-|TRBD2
CASSFGTSGPRSYNEQFF
TGTGCCAGCAGCTTTGGGACTAGCGGTCCCCGCTCCTACAATGAGCAGTTCTTC
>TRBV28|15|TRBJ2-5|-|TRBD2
CASSLTSGTQETQYF
TGTGCCAGCAGTCTGACTAGCGGGACACAAGAGACCCAGTACTTC
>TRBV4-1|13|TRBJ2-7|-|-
CASSQVVVAVQYF
TGCGCCAGCAGCCAAGTTGTAGTAGCGGTTCAGTACTTC
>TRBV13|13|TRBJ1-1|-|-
CASSFRSQREAFF
TGTGCCAGCAGCTTTCGGTCGCAACGGGAAGCTTTCTTT
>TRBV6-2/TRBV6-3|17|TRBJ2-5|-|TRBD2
CASSYSPRRGFQETQYF
TGTGCCAGCAGTTACTCCCCCAGGCGGGGGTTCCAAGAGACCCAGTACTTC
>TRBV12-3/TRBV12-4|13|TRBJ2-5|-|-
CASSFGGEETQYF
TGTGCCAGCAGTTTCGGCGGGGAAGAGACCCAGTACTTC
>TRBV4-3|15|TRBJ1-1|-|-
CASSRRRIMNTEAFF
TGCGCCAGCAGCCGGAGGAGAATCATGAACACTGAAGCTTTCTTT
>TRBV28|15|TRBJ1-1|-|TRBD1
CASSLITGAPTEAFF
TGTGCCAGCAGTTTAATTACAGGGGCGCCCACTGAAGCTTTCTTT
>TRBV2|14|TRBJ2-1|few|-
CASSVSRRDNEQFF
TGTGCCAGCAGTGTATCACGCAGGGACAATGAGCAGTTCTTC
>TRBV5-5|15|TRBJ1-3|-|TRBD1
CASSITGGAGDTIYF
TGTGCCAGCAGCATCACAGGGGGCGCAGGGGACACCATATATTTT
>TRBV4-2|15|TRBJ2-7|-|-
CASSYVGGSSYEQYF
TGTGCCAGCAGCTACGTTGGCGGTAGCTCCTACGAGCAGTACTTC
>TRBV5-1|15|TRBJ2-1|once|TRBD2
CASSLPGLARDEQFF
TGCGCCAGCAGCTTGCCGGGACTAGCTAGGGATGAGCAGTTCTTC
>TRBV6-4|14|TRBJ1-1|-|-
CASRDKGNEVEAFF
TGTGCCAGCAGAGACAAGGGGAACGAAGTTGAAGCTTTCTTT
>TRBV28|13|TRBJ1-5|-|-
CALGRDQNQPQHF
TGTGCCCTTGGGCGGGACCAAAATCAGCCCCAGCATTTT
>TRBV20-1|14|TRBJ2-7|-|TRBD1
CSASRDRVTFVQYF
TGCAGTGCTAGTAGGGACAGGGTAACTTTCGTGCAGTACTTC
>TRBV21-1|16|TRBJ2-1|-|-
CASSKERGGDYNEQFF
TGTGCCAGCAGCAAAGAACGAGGGGGGGACTACAATGAGCAGTTCTTC
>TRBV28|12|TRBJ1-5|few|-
CASSSISQPQHF
TGTGCCAGCAGTAGTATTAGTCAGCCCCAGCATTTT
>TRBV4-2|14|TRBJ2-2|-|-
CASSQVGNTGELFF
TGTGCCAGCAGCCAAGTCGGGAACACCGGGGAGCTGTTTTTT
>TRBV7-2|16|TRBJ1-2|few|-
CASSLDWTGRDYGYTF
TGTGCCAGCAGCTTAGATTGGACGGGCAGGGACTATGGCTACACCTTC
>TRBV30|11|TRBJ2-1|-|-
CAWSLYNEQFF
TGTGCCTGGAGCTTATACAATGAGCAGTTCTTC
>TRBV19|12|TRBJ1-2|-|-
CATEGGNYGYTF
TGTGCCACAGAGGGGGGGAACTATGGCTACACCTTC
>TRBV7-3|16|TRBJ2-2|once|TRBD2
CASSLFGTSKSGELFF
TGTGCCAGCAGCTTATTCGGGACTAGCAAGTCCGGGGAGCTGTTTTTT
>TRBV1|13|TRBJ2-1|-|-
CTSSQDTYNEQFF
TGCACCAGCAGCCAAGACACCTACAATGAGCAGTTCTTC
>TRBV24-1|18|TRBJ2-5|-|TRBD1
CATSDPAGLTGAQETQYF
TGTGCCACCAGTGACCCGGCCGGGCTGACAGGGGCCCAAGAGACCCAGTACTTC
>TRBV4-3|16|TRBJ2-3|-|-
CASSQANYGSTDTQYF
TGCGCCAGCAGCCAAGCAAATTACGGGAGCACAGATACGCAGTATTTT
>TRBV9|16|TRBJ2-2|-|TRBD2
CASSVEWGTRSGELFF
TGTGCCAGCAGCGTAGAATGGGGGACTAGATCCGGGGAGCTGTTTTTT
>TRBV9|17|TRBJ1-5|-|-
CASSVEDGDRFHQPQHF
TGTGCCAGCAGCGTAGAGGACGGAGACAGGTTTCACCAGCCCCAGCATTTT
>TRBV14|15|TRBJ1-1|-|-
CASSQEGLMNTEAFF
TGTGCCAGCAGCCAAGAGGGACTGATGAACACTGAAGCTTTCTTT
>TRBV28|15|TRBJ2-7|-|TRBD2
CASSLAGGEVYEQYF
TGTGCCAGCAGTTTAGCGGGAGGTGAAGTTTACGAGCAGTACTTC
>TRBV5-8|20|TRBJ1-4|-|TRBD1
CASSLGLVGTGGMWDEKLFF
TGTGCCAGCAGCTTGGGCCTCGTCGGGACAGGGGGTATGTGGGATGAAAAACTGTTTTTT
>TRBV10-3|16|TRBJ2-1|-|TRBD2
CAITAGTSGLWNEQFF
TGTGCCATCACCGCCGGGACTAGCGGGTTGTGGAATGAGCAGTTCTTC
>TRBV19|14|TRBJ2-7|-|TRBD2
CASRRLAGDYEQYF
TGTGCCAGCCGAAGACTAGCGGGTGATTACGAGCAGTACTTC
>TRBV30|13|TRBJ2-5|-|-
CAWSAVGGETQYF
TGTGCCTGGAGCGCCGTGGGGGGAGAGACCCAGTACTTC
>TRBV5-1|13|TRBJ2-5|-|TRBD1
CASSPGQKETQYF
TGCGCCAGCAGCCCGGGACAGAAAGAGACCCAGTACTTC
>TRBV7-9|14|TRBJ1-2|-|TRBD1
CASSPGTGNSGYTF
TGTGCCAGCAGCCCGGGGACAGGTAATAGTGGCTACACCTTC
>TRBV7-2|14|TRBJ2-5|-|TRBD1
CASSPHRGWETQYF
TGTGCCAGCAGCCCTCACAGGGGATGGGAGACCCAGTACTTC
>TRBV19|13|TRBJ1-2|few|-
CASSQTASWGYTF
TGTGCCAGTAGTCAGACAGCGAGTTGGGGCTACACCTTC
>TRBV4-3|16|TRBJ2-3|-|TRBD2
CASSRKGSSGGDTQYF
TGCGCCAGCAGCCGAAAAGGGTCTAGCGGGGGAGATACGCAGTATTTT
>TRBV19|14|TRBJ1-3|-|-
CASSRTVSGNTIYF
TGTGCCAGTAGCCGGACAGTGTCTGGAAACACCATATATTTT